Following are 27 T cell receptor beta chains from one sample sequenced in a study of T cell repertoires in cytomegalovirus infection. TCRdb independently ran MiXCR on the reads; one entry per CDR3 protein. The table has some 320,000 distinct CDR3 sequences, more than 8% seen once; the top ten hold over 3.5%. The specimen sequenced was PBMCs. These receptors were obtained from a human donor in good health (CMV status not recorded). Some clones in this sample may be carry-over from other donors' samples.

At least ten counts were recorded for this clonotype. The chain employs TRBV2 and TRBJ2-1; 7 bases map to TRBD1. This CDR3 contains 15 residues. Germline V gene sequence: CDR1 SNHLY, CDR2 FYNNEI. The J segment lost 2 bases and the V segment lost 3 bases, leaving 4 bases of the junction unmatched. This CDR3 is CASSDSDRAYNEQFF. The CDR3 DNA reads TGTGCCAGCAGTGATAGTGACAGGGCCTACAATGAGCAGTTCTTC.

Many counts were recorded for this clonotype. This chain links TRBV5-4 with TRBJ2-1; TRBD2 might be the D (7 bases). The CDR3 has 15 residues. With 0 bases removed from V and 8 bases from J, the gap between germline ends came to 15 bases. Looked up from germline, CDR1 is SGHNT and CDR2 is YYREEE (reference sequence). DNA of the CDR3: TGTGCCAGCAGCTTGGATCCCGGGGGGCGAGATGAGCAGTTCTTC. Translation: CASSLDPGGRDEQFF.

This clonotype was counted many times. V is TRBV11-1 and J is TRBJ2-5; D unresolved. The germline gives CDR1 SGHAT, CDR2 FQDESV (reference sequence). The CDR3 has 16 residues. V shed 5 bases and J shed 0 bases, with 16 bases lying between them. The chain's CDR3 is CASSRSAYSYQETQYF. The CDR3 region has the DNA TGTGCCAGCAGCCGGTCGGCCTACTCGTACCAAGAGACCCAGTACTTC.

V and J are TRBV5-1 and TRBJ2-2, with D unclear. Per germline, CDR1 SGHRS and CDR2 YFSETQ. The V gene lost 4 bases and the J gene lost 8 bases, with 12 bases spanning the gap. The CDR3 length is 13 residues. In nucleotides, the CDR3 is TGCGCCAGCAGCGAAGCCCCGGTTGGGGAGCTGTTTTTT. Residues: CASSEAPVGELFF.

The CDR3 DNA reads as TGTGCCAGCAGGGGCGGGGGTGGAAGCGAGCAGTACTTC. Amino acid sequence: CASRGGGGSEQYF. The chain has TRBV7-2 and TRBJ2-7, with 7 bases fitting TRBD2. Trimming took 6 bases from V and 6 from J; bases not matched to a gene: 8. The CDR3 loop spans 13 amino acids. Looked up from germline, CDR1 is SGHTA and CDR2 is FQGNSA.

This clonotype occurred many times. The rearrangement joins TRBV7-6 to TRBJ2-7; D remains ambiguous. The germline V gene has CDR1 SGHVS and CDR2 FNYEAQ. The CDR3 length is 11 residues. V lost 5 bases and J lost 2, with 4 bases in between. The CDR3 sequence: CASSHAYEQYF. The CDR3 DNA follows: TGTGCCAGCAGCCACGCCTACGAGCAGTACTTC.

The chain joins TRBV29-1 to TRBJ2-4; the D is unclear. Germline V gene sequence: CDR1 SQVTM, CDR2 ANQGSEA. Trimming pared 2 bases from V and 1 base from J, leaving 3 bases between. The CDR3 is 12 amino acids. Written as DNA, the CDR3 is TGCAGCGTTGAATCTGCCAAAAACATTCAGTACTTC. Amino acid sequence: CSVESAKNIQYF. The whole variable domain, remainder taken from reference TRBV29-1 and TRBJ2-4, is SAVISQKPSRDICQRGTSLTIQCQVDSQVTMMFWYRQQPGQSLTLIATANQGSEATYESGFVIDKFPISRPNLTFSTLTVSNMSPEDSSIYLCSVESAKNIQYFGAGTRLSVL.

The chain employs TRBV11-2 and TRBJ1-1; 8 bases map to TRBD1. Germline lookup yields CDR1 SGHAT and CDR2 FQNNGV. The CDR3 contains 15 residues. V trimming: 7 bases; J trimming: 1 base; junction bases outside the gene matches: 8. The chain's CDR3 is CASTGTGGWNTEAFF. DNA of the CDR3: TGTGCCAGCACCGGGACAGGAGGTTGGAACACTGAAGCTTTCTTT.

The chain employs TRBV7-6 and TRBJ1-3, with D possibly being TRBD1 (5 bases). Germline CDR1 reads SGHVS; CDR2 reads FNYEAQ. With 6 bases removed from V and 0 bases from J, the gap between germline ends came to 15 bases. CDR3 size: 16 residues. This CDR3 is CASSPFGGSSGNTIYF. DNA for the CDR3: TGTGCCAGCAGTCCGTTTGGGGGGTCCTCTGGAAACACCATATATTTT.

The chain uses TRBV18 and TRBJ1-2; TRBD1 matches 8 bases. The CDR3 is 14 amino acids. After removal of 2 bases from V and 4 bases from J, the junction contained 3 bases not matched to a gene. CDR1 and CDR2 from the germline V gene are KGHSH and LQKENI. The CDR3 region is CASSPTGGSYGYTF. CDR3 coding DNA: TGTGCCAGCTCACCAACAGGGGGAAGCTATGGCTACACCTTC.

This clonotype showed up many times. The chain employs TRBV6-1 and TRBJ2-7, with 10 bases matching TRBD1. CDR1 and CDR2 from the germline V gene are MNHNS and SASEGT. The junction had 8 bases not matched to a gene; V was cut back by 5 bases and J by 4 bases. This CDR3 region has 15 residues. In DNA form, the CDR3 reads TGTGCCAGCAGTACCCAGACAGGGGGCAGGTACGAGCAGTACTTC. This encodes CASSTQTGGRYEQYF.

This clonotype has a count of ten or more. The CDR3 DNA sequence: TGTGCCAGCAGCTTAGATTACTTTGTAGCGGAGAGCACCGGGGAGCTGTTTTTT. Its protein product is CASSLDYFVAESTGELFF. V is TRBV7-2 and J is TRBJ2-2, with D possibly being TRBD2 (6 bases). CDR3 length: 18 amino acids. V gave up 1 base and J gave up 4 bases, with 19 bases separating them. Per germline, CDR1 SGHTA and CDR2 FQGNSA.

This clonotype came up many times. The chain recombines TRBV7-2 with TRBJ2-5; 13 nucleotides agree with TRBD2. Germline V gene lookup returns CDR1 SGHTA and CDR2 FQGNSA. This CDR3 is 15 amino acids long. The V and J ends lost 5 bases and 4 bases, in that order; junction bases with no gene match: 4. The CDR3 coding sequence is TGTGCCAGCAGCCAACTAGCGGGAGGGGGAGAGACCCAGTACTTC. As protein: CASSQLAGGGETQYF. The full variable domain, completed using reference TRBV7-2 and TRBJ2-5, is GAGVSQSPSNKVTEKGKDVELRCDPISGHTALYWYRQSLGQGLEFLIYFQGNSAPDKSGLPSDRFSAERTGGSVSTLTIQRTQQEDSAVYLCASSQLAGGGETQYFGPGTRLLVL.

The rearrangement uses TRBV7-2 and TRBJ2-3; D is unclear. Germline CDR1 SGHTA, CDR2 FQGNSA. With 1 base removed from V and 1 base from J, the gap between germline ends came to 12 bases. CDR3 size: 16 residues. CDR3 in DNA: TGTGCCAGCAGCTTAGGGCCAGATCCTTGCACAGATACGCAGTATTTT. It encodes CASSLGPDPCTDTQYF.

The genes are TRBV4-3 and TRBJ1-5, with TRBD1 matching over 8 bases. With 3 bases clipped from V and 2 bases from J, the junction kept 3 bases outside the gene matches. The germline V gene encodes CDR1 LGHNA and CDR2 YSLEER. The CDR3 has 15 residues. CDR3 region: CASSQGQVGNQPQHF. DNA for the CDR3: TGCGCCAGCAGCCAGGGACAGGTCGGCAATCAGCCCCAGCATTTT.

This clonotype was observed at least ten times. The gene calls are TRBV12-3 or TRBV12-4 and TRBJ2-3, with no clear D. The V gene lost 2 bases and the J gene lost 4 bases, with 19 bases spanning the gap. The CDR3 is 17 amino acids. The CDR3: CASSLWDDPKGPDTQYF. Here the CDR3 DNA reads TGTGCCAGCAGTTTATGGGATGACCCCAAGGGCCCAGATACGCAGTATTTT.

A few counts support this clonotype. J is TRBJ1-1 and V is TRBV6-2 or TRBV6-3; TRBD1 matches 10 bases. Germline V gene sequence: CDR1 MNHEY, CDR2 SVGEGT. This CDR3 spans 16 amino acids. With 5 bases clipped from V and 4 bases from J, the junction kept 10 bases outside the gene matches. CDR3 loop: CASSARDRGYSTEAFF. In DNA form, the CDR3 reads TGTGCCAGCAGTGCACGGGACAGGGGTTATAGCACTGAAGCTTTCTTT.

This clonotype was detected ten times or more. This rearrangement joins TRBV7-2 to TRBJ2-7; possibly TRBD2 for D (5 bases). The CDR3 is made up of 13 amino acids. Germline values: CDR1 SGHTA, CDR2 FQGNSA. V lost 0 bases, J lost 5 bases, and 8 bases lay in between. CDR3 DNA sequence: TGTGCCAGCAGCTTAGCGCGAGGGAACGAGCAGTACTTC. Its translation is CASSLARGNEQYF.

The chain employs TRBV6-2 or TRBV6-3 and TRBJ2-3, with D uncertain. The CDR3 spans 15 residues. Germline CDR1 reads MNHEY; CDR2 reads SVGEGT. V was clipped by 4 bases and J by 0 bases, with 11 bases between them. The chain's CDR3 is CASSSPNPSTDTQYF. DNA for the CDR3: TGTGCCAGCAGTTCCCCGAACCCTAGCACAGATACGCAGTATTTT.

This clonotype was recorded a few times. As DNA, the CDR3 is TGTGCCAGCAGCTTAGGGAACAGAGGAAACACCATATATTTT. Amino acids: CASSLGNRGNTIYF. The V gene is TRBV7-2, the J gene TRBJ1-3, with no clear D. CDR1 and CDR2 from the germline V gene are SGHTA and FQGNSA. Trimming removed 1 base from V and 4 bases from J, with 8 bases in between. The CDR3 totals 14 residues.

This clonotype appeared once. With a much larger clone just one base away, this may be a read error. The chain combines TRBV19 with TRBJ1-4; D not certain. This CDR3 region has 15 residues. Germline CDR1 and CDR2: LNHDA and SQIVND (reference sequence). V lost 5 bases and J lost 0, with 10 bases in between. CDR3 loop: CASSFPAATNEKLFF. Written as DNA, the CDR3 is TGTGCCAGTAGTTTCCCCGCTGCAACTAATGAAAAACTGTTTTTT.

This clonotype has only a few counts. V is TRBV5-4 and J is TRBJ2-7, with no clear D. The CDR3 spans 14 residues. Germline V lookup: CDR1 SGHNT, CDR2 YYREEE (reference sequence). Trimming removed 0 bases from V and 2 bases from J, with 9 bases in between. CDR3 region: CASSLEQNTYEQYF. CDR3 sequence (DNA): TGTGCCAGCAGCTTGGAGCAGAACACCTACGAGCAGTACTTC.

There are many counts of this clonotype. The CDR3 loop is CSALGRGEDYGYTF. CDR3 sequence (DNA): TGCAGTGCTCTAGGCAGGGGCGAGGACTATGGCTACACCTTC. The chain employs TRBV20-1 and TRBJ1-2; a weak D match, TRBD1 (6 bases). Between the trimmed V and J ends, which lost 5 bases and 3 bases, there was a span of 16 bases. The CDR3 has 14 residues. Germline-derived CDR1 and CDR2 are DFQATT and SNEGSKA (reference sequence).

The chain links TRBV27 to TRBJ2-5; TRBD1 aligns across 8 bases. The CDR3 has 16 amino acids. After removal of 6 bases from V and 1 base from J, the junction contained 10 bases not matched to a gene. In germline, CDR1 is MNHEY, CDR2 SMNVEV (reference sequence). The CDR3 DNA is TGTGCCAGCAGCCGTTACGGACAGGGCTCCCAAGAGACCCAGTACTTC. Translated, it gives CASSRYGQGSQETQYF.

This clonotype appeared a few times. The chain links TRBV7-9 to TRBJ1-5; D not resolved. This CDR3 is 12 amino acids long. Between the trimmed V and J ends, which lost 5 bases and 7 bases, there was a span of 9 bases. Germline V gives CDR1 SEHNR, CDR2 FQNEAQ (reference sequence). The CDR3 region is CASSPDGQPQHF. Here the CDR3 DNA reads TGTGCCAGCAGCCCGGACGGGCAGCCCCAGCATTTT.

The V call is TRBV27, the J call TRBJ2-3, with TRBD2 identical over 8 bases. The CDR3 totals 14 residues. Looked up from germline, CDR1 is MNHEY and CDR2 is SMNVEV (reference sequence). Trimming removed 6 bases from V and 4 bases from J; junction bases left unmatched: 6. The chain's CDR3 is CASSRLARPDTQYF. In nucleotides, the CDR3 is TGTGCCAGCAGCAGACTAGCGAGGCCAGATACGCAGTATTTT.

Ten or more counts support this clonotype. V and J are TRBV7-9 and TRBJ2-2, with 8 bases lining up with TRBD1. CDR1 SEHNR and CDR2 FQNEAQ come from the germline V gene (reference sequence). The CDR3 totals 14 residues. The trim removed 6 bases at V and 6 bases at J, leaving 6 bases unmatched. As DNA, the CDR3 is TGTGCCAGCAGGACCCAGGGGGCCTCCGGGGAGCTGTTTTTT. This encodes CASRTQGASGELFF.